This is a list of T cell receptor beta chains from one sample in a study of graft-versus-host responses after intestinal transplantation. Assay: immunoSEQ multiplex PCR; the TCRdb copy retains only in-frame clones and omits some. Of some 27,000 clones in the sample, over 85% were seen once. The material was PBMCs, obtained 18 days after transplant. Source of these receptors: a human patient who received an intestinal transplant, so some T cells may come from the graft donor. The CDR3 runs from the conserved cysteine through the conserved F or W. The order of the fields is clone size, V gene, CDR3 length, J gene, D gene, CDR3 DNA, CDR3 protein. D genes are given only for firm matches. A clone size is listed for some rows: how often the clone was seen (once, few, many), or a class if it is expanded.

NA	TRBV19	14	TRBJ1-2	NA	TGTGCCAGTAGTATAAGCGGGGTCGGCTATGGCTACACCTTC	CASSISGVGYGYTF
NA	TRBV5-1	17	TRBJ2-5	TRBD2	TGCGCCAGCAGCGGACTTCCGGGAGGGGGGGGAAAAGAGACCCAGTACTTC	CASSGLPGGGGKETQYF
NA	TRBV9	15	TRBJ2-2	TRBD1	TGTGCCAGCAGCGTCCGAGACAGGGGCGCCGGGGAGCTGTTTTTT	CASSVRDRGAGELFF
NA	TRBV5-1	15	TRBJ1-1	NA	TGCGCCAGCAGCTTGATGGGAAGTCGTAACACTGAAGCTTTCTTT	CASSLMGSRNTEAFF
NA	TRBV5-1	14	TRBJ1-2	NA	TGCGCCAGCAGCTTGGGGGGAACTAACTATGGCTACACCTTC	CASSLGGTNYGYTF
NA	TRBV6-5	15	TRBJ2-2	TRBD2	TGTGCCAGCAGCCAGAGCGGGGGGGGGACCGGGGAGCTGTTTTTT	CASSQSGGGTGELFF
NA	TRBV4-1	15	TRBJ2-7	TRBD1	TGCGCCAGCAGCCAAGCGGTACAGGGGAACAGCGAGCAGTACTTC	CASSQAVQGNSEQYF
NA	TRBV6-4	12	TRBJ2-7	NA	TGTGCCAGCAGTGACTCGGGTTACGAGCAGTACTTC	CASSDSGYEQYF
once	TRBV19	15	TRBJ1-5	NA	TGTGCCAGTAGCCGGGACGGCAATAGCAATCAGCCCCAGCATTTT	CASSRDGNSNQPQHF
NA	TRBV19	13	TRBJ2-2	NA	TGTGCCAGTAGTGCAGGGAACACCGGGGAGCTGTTTTTT	CASSAGNTGELFF
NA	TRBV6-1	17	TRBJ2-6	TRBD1	TGTGCCAGCAGTGAATGGGGACAGGGTAGTGGGGCCAACGTCCTGACTTTC	CASSEWGQGSGANVLTF
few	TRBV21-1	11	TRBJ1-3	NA	TGTGCCAGTTTTGACAGGGGGCCCATATATTTT	CASFDRGPIYF
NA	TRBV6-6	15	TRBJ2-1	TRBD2	TGTGCCAGCAAGATGCTAGCGGGGGGATACAATGAGCAGTTCTTC	CASKMLAGGYNEQFF
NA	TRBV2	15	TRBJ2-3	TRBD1	TGTGCCAGCAGTTATTGGGACAGGAGCACAGATACGCAGTATTTT	CASSYWDRSTDTQYF
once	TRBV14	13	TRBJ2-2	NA	TGTGCCAGCAGCCAAGGGTTTGCCGGGGAGCTGTTTTTT	CASSQGFAGELFF
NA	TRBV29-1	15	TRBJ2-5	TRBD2	TGCAGCGTTGAAGACCTAGCGGGCTGGGGGGAGACCCAGTACTTC	CSVEDLAGWGETQYF
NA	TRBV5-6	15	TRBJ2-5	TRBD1	TGTGCCAGCAGCTCCCGGGACAGGCTCCAAGAGACCCAGTACTTC	CASSSRDRLQETQYF
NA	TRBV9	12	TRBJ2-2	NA	TGTGCCAGCAGCGTAGAGTACGGGGAGCTGTTTTTT	CASSVEYGELFF
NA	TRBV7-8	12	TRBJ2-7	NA	TGTGCCAGCAGCTTAGGTACACGCGAGCAGTACTTC	CASSLGTREQYF
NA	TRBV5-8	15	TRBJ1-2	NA	TGTGCCAGCAGCTTGAATACAGCCGCCTACTATGGCTACACCTTC	CASSLNTAAYYGYTF
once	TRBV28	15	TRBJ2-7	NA	TGTGCCAGCAGTTCACCCCCAGGGGACCGCTACGAGCAGTACTTC	CASSSPPGDRYEQYF
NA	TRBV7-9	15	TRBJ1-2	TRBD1	TGTGCCAGCAGCTTGGGCCCGGGGACAGGGGAAGGCTACACCTTC	CASSLGPGTGEGYTF
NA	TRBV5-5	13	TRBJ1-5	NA	TGTGCCAGCAGCTTAGGGAACAATCAGCCCCAGCATTTT	CASSLGNNQPQHF
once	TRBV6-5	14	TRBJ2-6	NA	TGTGCCAGCAGTCCGAACTCTGGGGCCAACGTCCTGACTTTC	CASSPNSGANVLTF
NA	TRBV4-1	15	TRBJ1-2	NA	TGCGCCAGCAGCCCCGGGGGGTCGTCTAACTATGGCTACACCTTC	CASSPGGSSNYGYTF
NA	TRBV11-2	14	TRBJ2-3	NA	TGTGCCAGCAGCTTGGGCCTCGGGGGATATACGCAGTATTTT	CASSLGLGGYTQYF
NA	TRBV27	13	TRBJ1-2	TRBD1	TGTGCCAGTTCCCGGGACAGGGCCTATGGCTACACCTTC	CASSRDRAYGYTF
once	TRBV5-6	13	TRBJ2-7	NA	TGTGCCAGCAGCTTGGACGGACCCTACGAGCAGTACTTC	CASSLDGPYEQYF
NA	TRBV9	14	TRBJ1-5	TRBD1	TGTGCCAGCAGCGGTACAGGGGGAGGTCAGCCCCAGCATTTT	CASSGTGGGQPQHF
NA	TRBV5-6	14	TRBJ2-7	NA	TGTGCCAGCAGCTTCAGCGGGTTGGGTTACGAGCAGTACTTC	CASSFSGLGYEQYF
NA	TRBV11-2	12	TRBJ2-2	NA	TGTGCCAGCAGCAATCCTCCCGGGGAGCTGTTTTTT	CASSNPPGELFF
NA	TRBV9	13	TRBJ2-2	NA	TGTGCCAGCCACCCAGGGACTTACGGGGAGCTGTTTTTT	CASHPGTYGELFF
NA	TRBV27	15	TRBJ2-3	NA	TGTGCCAGCAGTTTGGGTCGGGGGATCACAGATACGCAGTATTTT	CASSLGRGITDTQYF
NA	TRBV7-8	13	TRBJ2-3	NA	TGTGCCAGCAGCCTACCCACAAACTATACGCAGTATTTT	CASSLPTNYTQYF
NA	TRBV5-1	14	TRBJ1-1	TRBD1	TGCGCCAGCAGCTTGGGGGACAGGAACACTGAAGCTTTCTTT	CASSLGDRNTEAFF
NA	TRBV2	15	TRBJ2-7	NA	TGTGCCAGCACTCCTTGGGACGGAACCTCCTACGAGCAGTACTTC	CASTPWDGTSYEQYF
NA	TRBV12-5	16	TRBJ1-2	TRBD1	TGTGCTAGTGGACCCGGGACAGGGGGCGGGATCTATGGCTACACCTTC	CASGPGTGGGIYGYTF
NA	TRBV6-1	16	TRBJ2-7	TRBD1	TGTGCCAGCAGTGAAAGGGTGTGGCAGGGGGCTTCCGAGCAGTACTTC	CASSERVWQGASEQYF
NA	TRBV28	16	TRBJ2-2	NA	TGTGCCAGCAGTTTAATCTCGCCCGGAGGCGCCGGGGAGCTGTTTTTT	CASSLISPGGAGELFF
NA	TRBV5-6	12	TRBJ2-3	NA	TGTGCCAGCAGGGGATCCCCAGATACGCAGTATTTT	CASRGSPDTQYF
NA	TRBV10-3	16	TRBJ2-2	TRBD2	TGTGCCATCAGTGAGTCCGGGGGGGATTATGCCGGGGAGCTGTTTTTT	CAISESGGDYAGELFF
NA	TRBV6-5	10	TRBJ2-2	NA	TGTGCCAGCAGCTTCGGGGAGCTGTTTTTT	CASSFGELFF
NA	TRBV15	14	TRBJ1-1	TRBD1	TGTGCCACCAGCAGAGATAGGGACAGCGGCCAAGCTTTCTTT	CATSRDRDSGQAFF
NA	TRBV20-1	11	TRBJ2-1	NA	TGCAGTGCCCCTTTTGGGGGTGAGCAGTTCTTC	CSAPFGGEQFF
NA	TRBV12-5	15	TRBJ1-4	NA	TGTGCTAGTGGTTTGGCCCGACTTCCGAGGGGAAAACTGTTTTTT	CASGLARLPRGKLFF